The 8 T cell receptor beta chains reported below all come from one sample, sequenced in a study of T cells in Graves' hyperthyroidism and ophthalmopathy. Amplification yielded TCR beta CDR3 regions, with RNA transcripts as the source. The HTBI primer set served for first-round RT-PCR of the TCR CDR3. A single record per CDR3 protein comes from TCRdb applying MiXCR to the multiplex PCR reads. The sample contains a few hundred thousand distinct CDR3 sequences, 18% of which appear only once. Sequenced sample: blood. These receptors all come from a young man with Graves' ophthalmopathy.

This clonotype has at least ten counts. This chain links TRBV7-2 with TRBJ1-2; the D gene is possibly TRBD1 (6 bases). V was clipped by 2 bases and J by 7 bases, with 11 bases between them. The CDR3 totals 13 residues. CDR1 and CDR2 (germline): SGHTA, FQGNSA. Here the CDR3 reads CASSLQGIRGYTF. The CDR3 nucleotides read TGTGCCAGCAGCTTACAGGGGATACGTGGCTACACCTTC.

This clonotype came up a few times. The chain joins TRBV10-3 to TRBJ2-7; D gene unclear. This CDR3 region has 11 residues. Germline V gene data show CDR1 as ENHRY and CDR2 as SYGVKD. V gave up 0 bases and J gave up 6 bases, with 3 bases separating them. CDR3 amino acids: CAISESIEQYF. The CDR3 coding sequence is TGTGCCATCAGTGAGTCCATCGAGCAGTACTTC.

The CDR3 loop reads CSAINGQGMGADTQYF. As DNA, the CDR3 is TGCAGTGCTATAAATGGACAGGGGATGGGGGCAGATACGCAGTATTTT. The V call is TRBV20-1, the J call TRBJ2-3; 9 bases fit TRBD1. The V segment lost 4 bases and the J segment 4 bases; nucleotides outside the gene matches: 12. Per the germline V gene, CDR1 is DFQATT and CDR2 is SNEGSKA (reference sequence). The CDR3 runs 16 residues.

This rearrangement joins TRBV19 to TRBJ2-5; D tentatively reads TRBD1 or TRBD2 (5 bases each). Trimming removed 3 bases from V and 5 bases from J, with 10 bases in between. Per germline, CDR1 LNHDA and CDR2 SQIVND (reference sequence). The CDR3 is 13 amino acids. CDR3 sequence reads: CASSILGVETQYF. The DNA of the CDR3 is TGTGCCAGTAGTATTTTGGGGGTGGAGACCCAGTACTTC.

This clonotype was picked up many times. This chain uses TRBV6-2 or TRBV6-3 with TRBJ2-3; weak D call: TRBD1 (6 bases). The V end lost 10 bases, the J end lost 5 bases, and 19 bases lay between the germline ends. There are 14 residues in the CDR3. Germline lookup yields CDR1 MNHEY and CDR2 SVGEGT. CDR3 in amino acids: CATWTARVIDTQYF. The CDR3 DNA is TGTGCCACCTGGACAGCCAGGGTGATAGATACGCAGTATTTT.

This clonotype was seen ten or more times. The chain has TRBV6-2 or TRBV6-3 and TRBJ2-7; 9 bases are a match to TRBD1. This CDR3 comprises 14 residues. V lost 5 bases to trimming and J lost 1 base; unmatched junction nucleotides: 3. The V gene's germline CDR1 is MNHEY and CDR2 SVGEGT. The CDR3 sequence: CASSLQGASYEQYF. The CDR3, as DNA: TGTGCCAGCAGTCTACAGGGGGCTTCCTACGAGCAGTACTTC.

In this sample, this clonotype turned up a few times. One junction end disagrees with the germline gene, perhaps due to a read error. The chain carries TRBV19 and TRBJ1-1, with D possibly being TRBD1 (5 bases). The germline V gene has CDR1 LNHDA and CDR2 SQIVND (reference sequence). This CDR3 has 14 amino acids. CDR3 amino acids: CANSPRALRMGAFF. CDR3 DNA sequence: TGTGCCAATAGTCCCAGGGCGCTAAGGATGGGAGCTTTCTTT.

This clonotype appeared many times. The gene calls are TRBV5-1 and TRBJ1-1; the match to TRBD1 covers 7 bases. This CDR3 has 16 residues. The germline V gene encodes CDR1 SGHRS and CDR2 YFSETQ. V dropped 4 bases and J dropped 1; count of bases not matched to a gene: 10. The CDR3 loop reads CASSPKTGTANTEAFF. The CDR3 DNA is TGCGCCAGCAGCCCGAAGACCGGGACAGCGAACACTGAAGCTTTCTTT.